Below are 19 T cell receptor beta chains sequenced from a single sample in a study of response to subunit inactivated influenza vaccine. TCRdb processed the RT-PCR reads anew with MiXCR; each CDR3 protein has one entry. The sample contains 450,000 to 550,000 distinct CDR3 sequences, 25% of which appear only once. The sample was CD4+ T cells sorted from PBMCs, taken roughly 5 days after vaccination. Every receptor here comes from a man in his forties or fifties who received an inactivated influenza vaccine.

The chain combines TRBV11-3 with TRBJ2-2; D ambiguous. Trimming pared 4 bases from V and 5 bases from J, leaving 11 bases between. Germline assignment: CDR1 SGHNT and CDR2 YENEEA. This CDR3 is built from 14 residues. Here the CDR3 DNA reads TGTGCCAGCAGCTCTCCCGTCGAGACCGGGGAGCTGTTTTTT. Its translation is CASSSPVETGELFF.

The chain has TRBV7-2 and TRBJ2-3; D possibly corresponds to TRBD1 (7 bases). The V end was cut by 0 bases, the J end by 0 bases, with 13 bases between. The CDR3 runs 17 residues. CDR1 is SGHTA and CDR2 is FQGNSA in the germline V gene. The CDR3 DNA reads as TGTGCCAGCAGCTTAGCGCGGGCAGGGGGGAGCACAGATACGCAGTATTTT. This codes for CASSLARAGGSTDTQYF.

This clonotype was seen many times. A much larger clonotype is one base distant, so this may be a read error. The chain combines TRBV18 with TRBJ2-5; D unclear. The CDR3 is 11 residues long. Germline V gene data show CDR1 as KGHSH and CDR2 as LQKENI. V was shortened by 6 bases and J by 0 bases, with 2 bases between the two germline ends. Here the CDR3 DNA reads TGTGCCAGCTCCCACCAAGAGACCCAGTACTTC. Amino acids: CASSHQETQYF.

This clonotype was detected only a few times. J is TRBJ2-5 and V is TRBV29-1; weak D call: TRBD2 (6 bases). V was pared by 4 bases and J by 0 bases, with 12 bases between. Germline CDR1 reads SQVTM; CDR2 reads ANQGSEA. This CDR3 spans 14 amino acids. As DNA, the CDR3 is TGCAGCGTTGGCGGACTACCTGACCAAGAGACCCAGTACTTC. It encodes CSVGGLPDQETQYF.

The table lists this clonotype with a few counts. The genes are TRBV7-8 and TRBJ2-5; D gene unclear. In germline, CDR1 is SGHVS, CDR2 FQNEAQ. The CDR3 has 13 residues. Trimming cost V 7 bases and J 5 bases, with 14 bases left between them. CDR3 bases: TGTGCCAGCACCACGCCGGGTGGGGAGACCCAGTACTTC. It translates to CASTTPGGETQYF.

This clonotype has ten or more counts. V and J are TRBV12-3 or TRBV12-4 and TRBJ2-5; possible D gene TRBD1, 5 bases. CDR3 length: 14 amino acids. V lost 3 bases and J 4 bases, leaving 12 bases between the germline ends. CDR3 loop: CASSFSAQGETQYF. The CDR3, as DNA: TGTGCCAGCAGTTTTTCGGCTCAGGGAGAGACCCAGTACTTC.

This clonotype has a handful of counts. The chain combines TRBV20-1 with TRBJ1-2; 9 positions agree with TRBD1. The junction had 12 bases not matched to a gene; V was cut back by 5 bases and J by 8 bases. In germline, CDR1 is DFQATT, CDR2 SNEGSKA (reference sequence). The CDR3 consists of 14 residues. DNA of the CDR3: TGCAGTGCTGTCCCGGGACAGGGTTCAGGCGGCTACACCTTC. This translates into CSAVPGQGSGGYTF.

The chain couples TRBV12-3 or TRBV12-4 to TRBJ1-6; D is uncertain. This CDR3 comprises 13 residues. V was trimmed by 7 bases and J by 10 bases, leaving 14 bases between them. This CDR3 is CASTKTDISPLHF. CDR3 DNA sequence: TGTGCCAGCACAAAAACTGACATCTCACCCCTCCACTTT.

This clonotype showed up just a few times. The chain combines TRBV30 with TRBJ1-1, with 7 bases that match TRBD1. The CDR3 totals 15 residues. Losses at the gene ends were 3 bases for V and 2 bases for J; bases not matched to a gene: 9. The germline gives CDR1 GTSNPN, CDR2 SVGIG (reference sequence). CDR3 sequence reads: CAWRAARGGNTEAFF. The CDR3 DNA is TGTGCCTGGAGGGCAGCCAGGGGGGGCAACACTGAAGCTTTCTTT.

A single count supports this clonotype. A much larger clone lies a single base off, so this may be a read error. The chain uses TRBV20-1 and TRBJ2-3; tentative D call: TRBD1 (6 bases). Germline loops: CDR1 DFQATT, CDR2 SNEGSKA (reference sequence). The CDR3 has 17 amino acids. The CDR3 spells CCAIPTTGKGSTDTQYF. The CDR3 DNA reads as TGCTGTGCTATCCCAACCACAGGGAAGGGAAGCACAGATACGCAGTATTTT.

This clonotype has just a few counts. The chain links TRBV20-1 to TRBJ2-3; TRBD2 matches 7 bases. V shed 6 bases, J shed 0 bases, and the junction held 6 bases outside the gene matches. The CDR3 is 14 amino acids. CDR1 DFQATT and CDR2 SNEGSKA come from the germline V gene (reference sequence). CDR3 region: CSAKRGPSTDTQYF. The DNA of the CDR3 is TGCAGTGCCAAGCGGGGCCCTAGCACAGATACGCAGTATTTT.

The rearrangement links TRBV7-2 to TRBJ2-5, with 7 bases fitting TRBD1. The germline gives CDR1 SGHTA, CDR2 FQGNSA. There are 16 residues in the CDR3. The V and J ends lost 0 bases and 1 base, in that order; junction bases with no gene match: 5. CDR3 DNA: TGTGCCAGCAGCTTAGCCATAGGACAGGTCCAAGAGACCCAGTACTTC. It encodes CASSLAIGQVQETQYF. Full variable domain (missing parts from reference TRBV7-2 and TRBJ2-5): GAGVSQSPSNKVTEKGKDVELRCDPISGHTALYWYRQSLGQGLEFLIYFQGNSAPDKSGLPSDRFSAERTGGSVSTLTIQRTQQEDSAVYLCASSLAIGQVQETQYFGPGTRLLVL.

This clonotype was counted a few times. The V and J genes are TRBV7-2 and TRBJ2-2; no reliable D call. Trimming stripped 0 bases from V and 0 bases from J, with 11 bases between. CDR3 size: 17 residues. Germline loops: CDR1 SGHTA, CDR2 FQGNSA. The CDR3 loop is CASSLAREFANTGELFF. The CDR3 nucleotides read TGTGCCAGCAGCTTAGCGCGTGAGTTCGCGAACACCGGGGAGCTGTTTTTT. The full variable domain, its missing parts supplied by reference TRBV7-2 and TRBJ2-2, is GAGVSQSPSNKVTEKGKDVELRCDPISGHTALYWYRQSLGQGLEFLIYFQGNSAPDKSGLPSDRFSAERTGGSVSTLTIQRTQQEDSAVYLCASSLAREFANTGELFFGEGSRLTVL.

The CDR3 DNA is TGTGCCAGCAGGCCCCGGGGGGGAAGCTATGGCTACACCTTC. This encodes CASRPRGGSYGYTF. This chain joins TRBV6-2 or TRBV6-3 and TRBJ1-2; D might be TRBD1 (5 bases). V dropped 6 bases and J dropped 4 bases, with 15 bases sitting between them. CDR1 MNHEY and CDR2 SVGEGT come from the germline V gene. The CDR3 runs 14 residues.

This rearrangement joins TRBV10-3 to TRBJ1-1; D gene unclear. From germline, CDR1 is ENHRY and CDR2 SYGVKD. The CDR3 contains 13 residues. V shed 4 bases and J shed 3 bases, with 9 bases lying between them. The CDR3 sequence: CAISVVVYTEAFF. CDR3 sequence (DNA): TGTGCCATCAGTGTCGTGGTCTACACTGAAGCTTTCTTT.

The chain uses TRBV5-6 and TRBJ1-2; D is uncertain. Germline lookup yields CDR1 SGHDT and CDR2 YYEEEE. The germline V and J ends were trimmed by 2 bases and 8 bases, with 19 bases remaining between them. The CDR3 length is 15 residues. The CDR3 reads CASSFTQGGSTGYTF. In DNA, the CDR3 is TGTGCCAGCAGCTTTACTCAAGGAGGGTCGACCGGCTACACCTTC. The whole variable domain, remainder taken from reference TRBV5-6 and TRBJ1-2, is DAGVTQSPTHLIKTRGQQVTLRCSPKSGHDTVSWYQQALGQGPQFIFQYYEEEERQRGNFPDRFSGHQFPNYSSELNVNALLLGDSALYLCASSFTQGGSTGYTFGSGTRLTVV.

This clonotype was seen more than once but under ten times. The chain carries TRBV11-2 and TRBJ2-1, with TRBD2 matching 7 bases. Per the germline V gene, CDR1 is SGHAT and CDR2 is FQNNGV. The CDR3 runs 16 residues. V was clipped by 0 bases and J by 5 bases; unmatched bases: 7. The CDR3 DNA is TGTGCCAGCAGCTTAGAAATGGGTGCGGGGGACAATGAGCAGTTCTTC. This encodes CASSLEMGAGDNEQFF. Complete variable domain (other parts from reference TRBV11-2 and TRBJ2-1): EAGVAQSPRYKIIEKRQSVAFWCNPISGHATLYWYQQILGQGPKLLIQFQNNGVVDDSQLPKDRFSAERLKGVDSTLKIQPAKLEDSAVYLCASSLEMGAGDNEQFFGPGTRLTVL.

This clonotype came up many times. V is TRBV7-3 and J is TRBJ2-1; TRBD1 aligns across 11 bases. The V gene end was trimmed by 5 bases and the J gene end by 8 bases; junction bases not matched to a gene: 8. The germline V gene encodes CDR1 SGHTA and CDR2 FQGTGA. CDR3 length: 15 residues. The CDR3 region is CASSPGQGVVDEQFF. DNA for the CDR3: TGTGCCAGCAGCCCGGGACAGGGGGTAGTTGATGAGCAGTTCTTC.

V usage is TRBV15 and J usage is TRBJ1-1, with 7 bases that match TRBD1. V was clipped by 5 bases and J by 1 base; unmatched bases: 4. The V gene's germline CDR1 is LNHNV and CDR2 YYDKDF (reference sequence). CDR3 length: 14 residues. The CDR3 DNA follows: TGTGCCACCAGCCAGAGACAGGGGAACACTGAAGCTTTCTTT. It is translated as CATSQRQGNTEAFF.